This TCR beta chain derives from a study of beta chain features in type 1 diabetes. General study points: The cDNA sequencing approach could over-represent high-TCR-expressing cells.

A few counts support this clone. Antigen specificity is unknown. Over 98% purity was reached by all sorted populations. Expressed TCRB transcripts were sequenced after all isolated RNA was converted to cDNA. The method was immunoSEQ multiplex PCR; TCRdb's version includes in-frame clones alone and lacks a portion of them. Of fewer than 550,000 clones listed, 11% were seen once; the top ten hold 0.035% to 0.05%. This receptor was taken from a young woman in good health. Sequenced material: naive CD4+ T cells from blood.

Here the CDR3 DNA reads TGTGCCAGCAGCTGGGGTAGACGGACTTCGAATGAGCAGTTCTTC. This codes for CASSWGRRTSNEQFF. J is TRBJ2-1 and V is TRBV11-3, with D maybe TRBD2 (5 bases). The V end lost 4 bases, the J end lost 7 bases, and 17 bases lay between the germline ends. This CDR3 contains 15 residues. Germline CDR1 and CDR2: SGHNT and YENEEA. The whole variable domain, filled in from reference TRBV11-3 and TRBJ2-1, reads EAGVVQSPRYKIIEKKQPVAFWCNPISGHNTLYWYLQNLGQGPELLIRYENEEAVDDSQLPKDRFSAERLKGVDSTLKIQPAELGDSAVYLCASSWGRRTSNEQFFGPGTRLTVL.